This TCR beta chain was documented in a study of blood T cell dynamics during melanoma immunotherapy (dated by TCRdb to the early 2020s). The study in broad terms: All patients had metastatic melanoma and were given first-line pembrolizumab or nivolumab plus ipilimumab as standard of care in the United Kingdom. Peripheral T cell receptor repertoires of metastatic melanoma patients were profiled before and after one cycle of checkpoint inhibitor therapy to find early correlates of response. The training cohort consisted of consecutive patients, while an additional independent group of patients from the same centre was pooled to form an external validation set. The study at large found these results: Whether the T cell clones driving repertoire changes were melanoma-specific or reflected general immune activation could not be determined in the study. The relatively small sample size was acknowledged as potentially limiting generalization of the results. Among sorted CD8+ subsets, TIE cells showed the highest similarity to cfDNA CDR3 sequences and the highest clonality, suggesting active turnover with convergence on dominant clones.

The entire DNA extracted from each sorted CD8+ T cell subset was loaded into the assay. TCR beta CDR3 sequences were amplified from genomic DNA with the immunoSEQ TCRb Assay kit following manufacturer instructions. The KAPA Library Quantification Kit for Illumina platforms was used to quantify pooled libraries by qPCR. Pooled libraries were clustered at roughly 0.55-1.2 pM and sequenced on an Illumina NextSeq 500. As for the original processing: TCR data were analyzed with immunoSEQ ANALYZER and the R LymphoSeq package. A rearrangement efficiency score was calculated as productive divided by the sum of productive and non-productive CDR3 sequences. Clonality was assessed using the Gini coefficient and diversity using the Renyi index at alpha=1, with pairwise comparisons between timepoints within each patient. In LymphoSeq, clonal relatedness was computed with an edit distance of 3 and repertoire similarity was computed with the Bhattacharyya coefficient. Linear discriminant analysis on week-3 changes in clonality and diversity was built with the R MASS and caret packages to classify response. TCRdb's version of the immuneACCESS table is confined to in-frame rearrangements and falls short of the full clone set. An unresolved V gene accounts for under half of the shortfall where checked; the remainder is of unknown origin. V, J and clone size derive from that table, while D and trimming were established from the DNA sequence. In this sample the table shows around 15,000 clones, less than 95% of which occur a single time. The ten top clones hold 0.21% of the sample.

Of note for this clone: Its specific antigen is unknown. No per-base quality is available; no much larger clone lies one base away.

In the paper's terms, the time point label means: week 3, after first cycle of checkpoint inhibitor. Blood samples were taken before treatment (T0) and at week 3 (W3), following the first cycle of checkpoint blockade. Except for a couple of patients with rapid clinical progression, response was assessed 12 weeks after the first infusion by RECIST 1.1; disease control meant complete response, partial response or stable disease. Patients were not eligible if they had prior systemic cancer treatment, concomitant immunosuppressant therapy or synchronous other active malignancies. Sorted CD8+ memory and naive T cell subsets were sequenced at T0 and W3 from six patients, three progressing and three with disease control. PBMC were isolated from blood with Lymphoprep and SepMate tubes, followed by red cell lysis. QIAamp DNA Blood Mini kits were used to extract DNA from PBMC and from sorted T cell subsets. Before DNA extraction, CD8+ T cell subsets were live-sorted on a FACSAria III cytometer and then frozen. For flow cytometry, fresh PBMC were kept at 4 degrees C in PBS with about 2% fetal bovine serum and analyzed within 24 hours.

Inclusive of the bounding cysteine and phenylalanine, the CDR3 is 12 residues long. Here the CDR3 DNA is all that survives: 36 bases in frame from base 1. According to the germline V gene, CDR1 reads MNHEY and CDR2 reads SVGAGI. V loses 2 bases of germline sequence and J loses 5 bases, and the interval between the two ends is 5 bases. The rearranged segments are TRBV6-5 and TRBJ2-3, with the identity of the D gene unclear. The material was effector memory CD8+ T cells from blood, obtained from a patient treated with checkpoint blockade. The receptor's source is a human donor with melanoma. The encoded CDR3 is CASSYGLDTQYF. The nucleotide sequence reads TGTGCCAGCAGTTACGGTTTAGATACGCAGTATTTT.